What follows are 24 T cell receptor beta chains derived from one specimen sequenced in a study of blood T cell repertoires in COVID-19. Profiled with immunoSEQ multiplex PCR; TCRdb holds only in-frame clones, not every one. The sample includes 95,000 to 150,000 clones, nearly 90% of them seen just once. Sequenced sample: peripheral blood. The receptors were gathered from a woman in her sixties or seventies with COVID-19, enrolled during active disease.

V and J are TRBV4-3 and TRBJ1-2; maybe TRBD1 (5 bases). V lost 0 bases and J 7 bases, leaving 21 bases between the germline ends. From germline, CDR1 is LGHNA and CDR2 YSLEER. This CDR3 is built from 17 residues. The CDR3 nucleotides are TGCGCCAGCAGCCAAGACGGTAGGGGCAAACTTCTGAGTGGCTACACCTTC. Translating it yields CASSQDGRGKLLSGYTF.

The chain joins TRBV4-1 to TRBJ2-7; 11 nucleotides match TRBD2. V trimming: 1 base; J trimming: 2 bases; junction bases outside the gene matches: 4. The CDR3 has 16 residues. Germline lookup yields CDR1 MGHRA and CDR2 YSYEKL. CDR3 in DNA: TGCGCCAGCAGCCAAGCACTAGCGGGGGCTCCCTACGAGCAGTACTTC. This sequence encodes CASSQALAGAPYEQYF.

The chain uses TRBV6-5 and TRBJ1-1; 7 positions agree with TRBD1. The CDR3 loop spans 12 amino acids. From germline, CDR1 is MNHEY and CDR2 SVGAGI. V dropped 8 bases and J dropped 5; count of bases not matched to a gene: 5. The CDR3 nucleotides read TGTGCCAGCGGTAGGGGGCTAACTGAAGCTTTCTTT. This sequence encodes CASGRGLTEAFF.

The chain employs TRBV7-2 and TRBJ1-4; 10 positions agree with TRBD1. V dropped 5 bases and J dropped 7; count of bases not matched to a gene: 4. Germline loops: CDR1 SGHTA, CDR2 FQGNSA. The CDR3 runs 14 residues. As DNA, the CDR3 is TGTGCCAGCAGCCCCGGGACAGGGGTTGAAAAACTGTTTTTT. Translated, it gives CASSPGTGVEKLFF. The full variable domain, its missing parts supplied by reference TRBV7-2 and TRBJ1-4, is GAGVSQSPSNKVTEKGKDVELRCDPISGHTALYWYRQSLGQGLEFLIYFQGNSAPDKSGLPSDRFSAERTGGSVSTLTIQRTQQEDSAVYLCASSPGTGVEKLFFGSGTQLSVL.

The chain combines TRBV3-1 (or the pseudogene TRBV3-2) with TRBJ1-2; 8 positions match TRBD1. V dropped 4 bases and J dropped 2; count of bases not matched to a gene: 3. The germline V gene has CDR1 LGHDT and CDR2 YNNKEL (reference sequence). The CDR3 runs to 14 residues. The CDR3 nucleotides are TGTGCCAGCAGCCCAGGGGGCTACAACTATGGCTACACCTTC. This sequence encodes CASSPGGYNYGYTF.

In this sample, this clone turned up a few times. V gene TRBV19 combines with J gene TRBJ1-2; maybe TRBD1 (6 bases). The CDR3 runs 15 residues. Germline V CDR1 and CDR2: LNHDA, SQIVND (reference sequence). Trimming removed 5 bases from V and 6 bases from J, with 19 bases in between. In nucleotides, the CDR3 is TGTGCCAGTAGTGTCAACTCAGGGGAACTACATGGCTACACCTTC. Residues: CASSVNSGELHGYTF. Filled out from reference TRBV19 and TRBJ1-2, the complete variable domain reads DGGITQSPKYLFRKEGQNVTLSCEQNLNHDAMYWYRQDPGQGLRLIYYSQIVNDFQKGDIAEGYSVSREKKESFPLTVTSAQKNPTAFYLCASSVNSGELHGYTFGSGTRLTVV.

J is TRBJ2-5 and V is TRBV10-3; the match to TRBD2 covers 8 bases. The V and J ends lost 3 bases and 4 bases, in that order; junction bases with no gene match: 7. The CDR3 loop spans 15 amino acids. Per germline, CDR1 ENHRY and CDR2 SYGVKD. CDR3 coding DNA: TGTGCCATCAGTGATCGGGGGGGCCGGGGAGAGACCCAGTACTTC. The encoded protein is CAISDRGGRGETQYF.

This clone has only one observation. The chain combines TRBV11-1 with TRBJ2-5, with D unclear. This CDR3 has 13 residues. V was clipped by 1 base and J by 5 bases, with 8 bases between them. In germline, CDR1 is SGHAT, CDR2 FQDESV (reference sequence). As DNA, the CDR3 is TGTGCCAGCAGCTTAGAACAGTGGGAGACCCAGTACTTC. This gives the protein CASSLEQWETQYF.

This chain connects TRBV6-2 or TRBV6-3 to TRBJ2-1; D not resolved. Trimming pared 3 bases from V and 10 bases from J, leaving 7 bases between. The CDR3 is 11 residues long. CDR1 is MNHEY, CDR2 SVGEGT, per germline. In DNA form, the CDR3 reads TGTGCCAGCAGTTATCTGACAGAGCAGTTCTTC. This codes for CASSYLTEQFF.

This clone was seen a handful of times. This sequence joins TRBV4-2 and TRBJ1-2, with D uncertain. There are 13 residues in the CDR3. V was pared by 1 base and J by 9 bases, with 12 bases between. Germline V gene lookup returns CDR1 LGHNA and CDR2 YNFKEQ. This chain's CDR3 is CASSQGGSNSYTF. The CDR3 DNA reads TGTGCCAGCAGCCAAGGAGGGAGTAACAGCTACACCTTC.

J is TRBJ1-5 and V is TRBV4-1; D perhaps matches TRBD1 (6 bases). This CDR3 has 14 residues. The germline CDR1 and CDR2 sequences are MGHRA and YSYEKL. The V end lost 2 bases, the J end lost 7 bases, and 12 bases lay between the germline ends. Here the CDR3 reads CASSQIRGGQPQHF. The CDR3 DNA is TGCGCCAGCAGCCAAATCAGGGGAGGGCAGCCCCAGCATTTT.

The chain carries TRBV6-5 and TRBJ1-6; D unresolved. This CDR3 comprises 13 residues. Deletions cut 8 bases from V and 9 bases from J, with 14 bases between. Germline CDR1 is MNHEY and CDR2 is SVGAGI. CDR3 sequence: CASGREASSPLHF. The CDR3 DNA follows: TGTGCCAGCGGTCGGGAAGCCAGTTCACCCCTCCACTTT.

This sequence joins TRBV15 and TRBJ1-1; TRBD1 aligns across 7 bases. The V gene end was trimmed by 2 bases and the J gene end by 9 bases; junction bases not matched to a gene: 6. Germline V gene lookup returns CDR1 LNHNV and CDR2 YYDKDF (reference sequence). The CDR3 spans 13 residues. CDR3 nucleotide sequence: TGTGCCACCAGCAGATCCGGACAGGCTCAAGCTTTCTTT. Translated: CATSRSGQAQAFF.

Points on this clone: The same CDR3 is also encoded by other DNA sequences in this sample. The CDR3 nucleotides read TGCGCCAGCAGCTTGGGCCAGGGTGGAGAGACCCAGTACTTC. It encodes CASSLGQGGETQYF. The rearrangement uses TRBV5-1 and TRBJ2-5; D may be TRBD1 (5 bases). Germline values: CDR1 SGHRS, CDR2 YFSETQ. V gave up 0 bases and J gave up 4 bases, with 10 bases separating them. The CDR3 length is 14 residues. Looking up the rest from reference TRBV5-1 and TRBJ2-5 gives the full variable domain: KAGVTQTPRYLIKTRGQQVTLSCSPISGHRSVSWYQQTPGQGLQFLFEYFSETQRNKGNFPGRFSGRQFSNSRSEMNVSTLELGDSALYLCASSLGQGGETQYFGPGTRLLVL.

The chain links TRBV6-5 to TRBJ1-6; TRBD1 matches 11 bases. The ends lost 8 bases at V and 13 bases at J; junction bases unmatched: 7. This CDR3 region has 13 residues. The germline gives CDR1 MNHEY, CDR2 SVGAGI. CDR3 bases: TGTGCCAGCTGGGACAGGGGGGTGGGGCCCCTCCACTTT. This sequence encodes CASWDRGVGPLHF.

This clone has a single count. The V gene is TRBV10-2, the J gene TRBJ1-1; D is perhaps TRBD1 (5 bases). Germline V gene sequence: CDR1 WSHSY, CDR2 SAAADI. This CDR3 region has 13 residues. V was shortened by 10 bases and J by 0 bases, with 12 bases between the two germline ends. CDR3 amino acids: CATYDSLNTEAFF. CDR3 in DNA: TGCGCCACCTACGACAGTTTGAACACTGAAGCTTTCTTT.

The chain carries TRBV5-6 and TRBJ1-2; D is unresolved. Germline CDR1 SGHDT, CDR2 YYEEEE. V gave up 2 bases and J gave up 0 bases, with 8 bases separating them. This CDR3 is built from 14 residues. The CDR3 DNA reads TGTGCCAGCAGCTTCTCCATAGCTAACTATGGCTACACCTTC. Residues: CASSFSIANYGYTF.

The chain combines TRBV5-8 with TRBJ1-1; no reliable D call. Germline values: CDR1 SGHTS, CDR2 YDEGEE. Trimming stripped 2 bases from V and 3 bases from J, with 8 bases between. The CDR3 is 13 residues long. CDR3: CASSFGRDTEAFF. The CDR3 DNA reads as TGTGCCAGCAGCTTCGGCCGGGACACTGAAGCTTTCTTT.

The V gene is TRBV7-6, the J gene TRBJ2-5; possible D gene TRBD1, 5 bases. The CDR3 has 13 residues. Per the germline V gene, CDR1 is SGHVS and CDR2 is FNYEAQ. Deletions cut 3 bases from V and 7 bases from J, with 12 bases between. CDR3 DNA: TGTGCCAGCAGCTTCCAGGGTCTTGCGACCCAGTACTTC. It codes for CASSFQGLATQYF. Supplemented by reference TRBV7-6 and TRBJ2-5, the full variable domain reads GAGVSQSPRYKVTKRGQDVALRCDPISGHVSLYWYRQALGQGPEFLTYFNYEAQQDKSGLPNDRFSAERPEGSISTLTIQRTEQRDSAMYRCASSFQGLATQYFGPGTRLLVL.

This clone appeared a few times. The chain uses TRBV5-1 and TRBJ1-4; no clear D. This CDR3 spans 13 amino acids. Germline V CDR1 and CDR2: SGHRS, YFSETQ. The ends were cut back, 1 base at V and 5 bases at J, with 6 bases in the middle. CDR3 bases: TGCGCCAGCAGCTTGACACAGAATGAAAAACTGTTTTTT. Amino acid sequence: CASSLTQNEKLFF.

The CDR3 loop is CASTSDTHLIYGYTF. The CDR3 DNA sequence: TGTGCCAGCACTTCGGACACTCACTTGATCTATGGCTACACCTTC. The chain carries TRBV6-5 and TRBJ1-2; a weak D match, TRBD1 (5 bases). CDR1 MNHEY and CDR2 SVGAGI come from the germline V gene. The germline V and J ends were trimmed by 7 bases and 4 bases, with 19 bases remaining between them. The CDR3 consists of 15 residues.

This rearrangement joins TRBV7-2 to TRBJ1-1; TRBD1 might be the D (5 bases). V was clipped by 1 base and J by 1 base, with 7 bases between them. Germline V lookup: CDR1 SGHTA, CDR2 FQGNSA. The CDR3 spans 14 residues. The CDR3 region is CASSLVGGNTEAFF. CDR3 nucleotide sequence: TGTGCCAGCAGCTTAGTCGGGGGGAACACTGAAGCTTTCTTT.

As DNA, the CDR3 is TGTGCCAGCAGCTCAAGGCACAGGGCCAGGCGGAATTCACCCCTCCACTTT. Translation: CASSSRHRARRNSPLHF. J is TRBJ1-6 and V is TRBV21-1; the table's D gene call, TRBD1, was not cross checked with the DNA. TRBV21-1 is marked as a pseudogene. The CDR3 contains 17 residues.

The chain links TRBV7-9 to TRBJ2-7; 7 positions match TRBD1. J was trimmed by 6 bases and V by 5 bases; bases with no gene match: 10. The CDR3 totals 14 residues. CDR1 and CDR2 from the germline V gene are SEHNR and FQNEAQ (reference sequence). CDR3 bases: TGTGCCAGCAGCCAGCCGAACAGGGGTCGCGAGCAGTACTTC. As protein: CASSQPNRGREQYF. The entire variable domain, with the rest obtained from reference TRBV7-9 and TRBJ2-7, is as follows: DTGVSQNPRHKITKRGQNVTFRCDPISEHNRLYWYRQTLGQGPEFLTYFQNEAQLEKSRLLSDRFSAERPKGSFSTLEIQRTEQGDSAMYLCASSQPNRGREQYFGPGTRLTVT.